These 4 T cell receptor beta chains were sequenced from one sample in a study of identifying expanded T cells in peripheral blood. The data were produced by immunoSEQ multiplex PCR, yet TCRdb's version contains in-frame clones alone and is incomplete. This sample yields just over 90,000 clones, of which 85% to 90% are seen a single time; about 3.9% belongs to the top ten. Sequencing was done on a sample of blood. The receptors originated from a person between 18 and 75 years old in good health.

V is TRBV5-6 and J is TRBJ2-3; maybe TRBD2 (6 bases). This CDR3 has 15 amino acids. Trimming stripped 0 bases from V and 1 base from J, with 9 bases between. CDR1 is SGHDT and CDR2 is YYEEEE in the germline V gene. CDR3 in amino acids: CASSLGGGGTDTQYF. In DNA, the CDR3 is TGTGCCAGCAGCTTGGGTGGCGGGGGCACAGATACGCAGTATTTT. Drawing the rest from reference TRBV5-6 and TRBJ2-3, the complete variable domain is DAGVTQSPTHLIKTRGQQVTLRCSPKSGHDTVSWYQQALGQGPQFIFQYYEEEERQRGNFPDRFSGHQFPNYSSELNVNALLLGDSALYLCASSLGGGGTDTQYFGPGTRLTVL.

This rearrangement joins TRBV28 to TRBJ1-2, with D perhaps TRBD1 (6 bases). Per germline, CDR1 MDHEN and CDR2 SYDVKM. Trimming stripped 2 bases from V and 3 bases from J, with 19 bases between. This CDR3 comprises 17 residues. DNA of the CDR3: TGTGCCAGCAGTTTAGGGGGGGGCGGGCCACTCTACTATGGCTACACCTTC. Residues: CASSLGGGGPLYYGYTF.

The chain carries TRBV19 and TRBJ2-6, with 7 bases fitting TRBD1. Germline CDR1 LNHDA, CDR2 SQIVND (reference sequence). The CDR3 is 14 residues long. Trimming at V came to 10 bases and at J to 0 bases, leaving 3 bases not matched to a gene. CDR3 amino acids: CATSGGSGANVLTF. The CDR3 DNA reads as TGTGCCACCTCAGGGGGCTCTGGGGCCAACGTCCTGACTTTC.

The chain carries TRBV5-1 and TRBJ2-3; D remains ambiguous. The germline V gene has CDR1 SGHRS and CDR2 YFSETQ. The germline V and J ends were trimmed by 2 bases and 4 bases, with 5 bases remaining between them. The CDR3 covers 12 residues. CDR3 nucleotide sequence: TGCGCCAGCAGCTTAAACTCAGATACGCAGTATTTT. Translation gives CASSLNSDTQYF.